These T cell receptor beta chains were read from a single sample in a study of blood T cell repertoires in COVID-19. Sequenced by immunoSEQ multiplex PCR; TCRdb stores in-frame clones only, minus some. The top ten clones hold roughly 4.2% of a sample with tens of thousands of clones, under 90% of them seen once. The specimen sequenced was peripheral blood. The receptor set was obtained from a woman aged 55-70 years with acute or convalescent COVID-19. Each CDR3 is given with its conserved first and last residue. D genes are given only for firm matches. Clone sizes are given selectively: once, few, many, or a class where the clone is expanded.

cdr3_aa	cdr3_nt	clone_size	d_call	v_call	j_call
CSVEALIGSQGYTF	TGCAGCGTTGAAGCTCTAATTGGTTCGCAAGGCTACACCTTC	-	-	TRBV29-1	TRBJ1-2
CAWTDSIIGTQYF	TGTGCCTGGACGGACTCCATAATAGGGACCCAGTACTTC	once	-	TRBV30	TRBJ2-5
CASSVAIGVPEAFF	TGTGCCAGCAGTGTCGCGATCGGTGTCCCTGAAGCTTTCTTT	-	-	TRBV6-4	TRBJ1-1
CASTSGRAGTGELFF	TGCGCCAGTACTAGCGGGAGGGCCGGGACCGGGGAGCTGTTTTTT	-	TRBD2	TRBV5-1	TRBJ2-2
CSARGSGTQYF	TGCAGTGCTAGGGGGAGCGGGACCCAGTACTTC	-	-	TRBV20-1	TRBJ2-5
CSASLGASNSPLHF	TGCAGTGCTAGTCTAGGGGCTAGTAATTCACCCCTCCACTTT	-	-	TRBV20-1	TRBJ1-6
CATSRGVATRYNEQFF	TGTGCCACCAGCAGAGGGGTAGCCACGAGGTACAATGAGCAGTTCTTC	-	-	TRBV15	TRBJ2-1
CASSPSHLTGYEQYF	TGTGCCAGCAGCCCATCACACTTGACAGGCTACGAGCAGTACTTC	-	-	TRBV11-2	TRBJ2-7
CASSLESLRGGNTIYF	TGTGCCAGCAGCTTAGAATCCCTCCGGGGAGGGAACACCATATATTTT	-	-	TRBV7-2	TRBJ1-3
CASSLRLAGSLYNEQFF	TGTGCCAGCAGCTTACGTTTAGCGGGGTCACTCTACAATGAGCAGTTCTTC	-	TRBD2	TRBV11-2	TRBJ2-1
CASSESLGSLSETQYF	TGTGCCAGCAGTGAATCCCTTGGCAGTTTGTCAGAGACCCAGTACTTC	-	-	TRBV6-1	TRBJ2-5
CASRRQGAPEAFF	TGTGCCAGCAGACGCCAGGGTGCTCCTGAAGCTTTCTTT	few	-	TRBV28	TRBJ1-1
CASSPSWSLAKNIQYF	TGCGCCAGCAGCCCGAGTTGGTCCCTAGCCAAAAACATTCAGTACTTC	-	-	TRBV5-1	TRBJ2-4
CASSKRTGTSGGQTQYF	TGTGCCAGTAGTAAACGAACCGGGACTAGCGGGGGGCAGACCCAGTACTTC	-	TRBD2	TRBV19	TRBJ2-5
CASGQGRATEAFF	TGTGCCAGTGGACAGGGGAGGGCGACTGAAGCTTTCTTT	-	TRBD1	TRBV2	TRBJ1-1
CASSGAQGYHSPLHF	TGTGCCAGCAGCGGGGCCCAGGGGTATCATTCACCCCTCCACTTT	-	-	TRBV9	TRBJ1-6
CATSGGQGGETQYF	TGTGCCACCAGCGGCGGACAGGGGGGGGAGACCCAGTACTTC	-	TRBD1	TRBV15	TRBJ2-5
CASSVEEGSPLHF	TGTGCCAGCAGCGTAGAAGAGGGTTCACCCCTCCACTTT	-	-	TRBV9	TRBJ1-6
CAWRRFEGFSPLHF	TGTGCCTGGCGGCGCTTCGAGGGCTTCTCACCCCTCCACTTT	many	-	TRBV30	TRBJ1-6
CASRGTGVHEQYF	TGTGCCAGCAGGGGGACAGGGGTACACGAGCAGTACTTC	-	TRBD1	TRBV7-8	TRBJ2-7
CASSNTGGNQPQHF	TGTGCCAGCAGTAACACGGGAGGCAATCAGCCCCAGCATTTT	once	-	TRBV28	TRBJ1-5
CASSVNLVASGRVYEQYF	TGCGCCAGCAGTGTCAATTTAGTGGCTAGCGGGAGGGTCTACGAGCAGTACTTC	-	TRBD2	TRBV10-2	TRBJ2-7
CSASPTGDGGYTF	TGCAGTGCTAGTCCAACAGGCGATGGGGGCTACACCTTC	once	-	TRBV20-1	TRBJ1-2
CASSIAGTGAYEQYF	TGCGCCAGCAGCATAGCCGGGACAGGGGCCTACGAGCAGTACTTC	few	TRBD1	TRBV5-1	TRBJ2-7
CASSFSGGNEAFF	TGTGCCAGCAGTTTCTCGGGGGGTAATGAAGCTTTCTTT	-	-	TRBV27	TRBJ1-1
CASRTGVNTEAFF	TGTGCCAGCAGGACAGGTGTAAACACTGAAGCTTTCTTT	-	-	TRBV28	TRBJ1-1
CASSLRTGEQFF	TGTGCCAGCAGCCTACGGACGGGGGAGCAGTTCTTC	few	-	TRBV7-8	TRBJ2-1
CAWSAGTPGPYNEQFF	TGTGCCTGGAGTGCTGGGACTCCGGGACCTTACAATGAGCAGTTCTTC	-	-	TRBV30	TRBJ2-1
CASSSTSGRGETQYF	TGTGCCAGTAGTTCGACTAGCGGGAGGGGTGAGACCCAGTACTTC	-	TRBD2	TRBV19	TRBJ2-5
CAISESGHGDQPQHF	TGTGCCATCAGTGAGTCGGGACACGGCGATCAGCCCCAGCATTTT	-	-	TRBV10-3	TRBJ1-5
CASRAGTLDGYTF	TGTGCCAGCAGGGCCGGGACACTGGATGGCTACACCTTC	-	-	TRBV2	TRBJ1-2
CASSFYSREQYF	TGTGCCAGCAGCTTTTACAGTCGCGAGCAGTACTTC	-	-	TRBV7-4	TRBJ2-7
CASSEQVFATQYF	TGTGCCAGCAGTGAACAGGTCTTTGCGACGCAGTATTTT	-	-	TRBV6-1	TRBJ2-3
CASSLVVGQANYGYTF	TGTGCCAGCAGCTTAGTGGTAGGACAGGCTAACTATGGCTACACCTTC	-	TRBD1	TRBV7-2	TRBJ1-2
CASSVGISGGGGNTQYF	TGTGCCAGCAGCGTAGGGATTAGCGGGGGGGGTGGTAATACGCAGTATTTT	-	TRBD2	TRBV9	TRBJ2-3